This passage covers 22 T cell receptor beta chains from one sample sequenced in a study of cytomegalovirus exposure and HLA in healthy donors. PCR used 60 Vbeta primers and 13 Jbeta primers. TCRdb's table, derived via immunoSEQ multiplex PCR, lists solely in-frame clones and lacks some. Of roughly 180,000 clones listed, more than 70% are singletons. The material sequenced was PBMCs. The source is a girl aged 5-17 years in good health and CMV-seropositive.

This chain connects TRBV19 to TRBJ1-3; D is uncertain. The CDR3 totals 14 residues. Germline CDR1 reads LNHDA; CDR2 reads SQIVND (reference sequence). V was shortened by 5 bases and J by 2 bases, with 10 bases between the two germline ends. CDR3 nucleotide sequence: TGTGCCAGTAGTGTCTCGGTCGCTGGAAACACCATATATTTT. This gives the protein CASSVSVAGNTIYF.

This clone has a single count. The V gene is TRBV29-1, the J gene TRBJ1-5; D ambiguous. The V and J ends lost 5 bases and 0 bases respectively, with 11 bases between them. Germline loops: CDR1 SQVTM, CDR2 ANQGSEA. This CDR3 has 14 amino acids. The CDR3 DNA is TGCAGCGTTAAAGGCGCTAGTAGCAATCAGCCCCAGCATTTT. This sequence encodes CSVKGASSNQPQHF.

The genes are TRBV5-1 and TRBJ1-4, with 8 nucleotides matching TRBD1. This CDR3 region has 15 residues. The junction had 8 bases not matched to a gene; V was cut back by 3 bases and J by 7 bases. The germline V gene has CDR1 SGHRS and CDR2 YFSETQ. DNA for the CDR3: TGCGCCAGCAGCTCGACAGGGGTAATTGGTGAAAAACTGTTTTTT. Protein product: CASSSTGVIGEKLFF.

The rearrangement uses TRBV4-2 and TRBJ2-7; 8 nucleotides agree with TRBD2. V shed 3 bases, J shed 5 bases, and the junction held 15 bases outside the gene matches. Per germline, CDR1 LGHNA and CDR2 YNFKEQ. The CDR3 has 17 amino acids. The DNA of the CDR3 is TGTGCCAGCAGCCATCCCATTGGGGCAGGACTAGCCCACGAGCAGTACTTC. Encoded protein: CASSHPIGAGLAHEQYF.

The rearrangement uses TRBV27 and TRBJ1-1; 7 nucleotides match TRBD1. This CDR3 has 12 amino acids. The V gene end was trimmed by 9 bases and the J gene end by 8 bases; junction bases not matched to a gene: 9. Germline loops: CDR1 MNHEY, CDR2 SMNVEV (reference sequence). This CDR3 reads CASSAGGQEAFF. CDR3 bases: TGTGCCAGTAGCGCAGGGGGACAGGAAGCTTTCTTT.

The CDR3 DNA reads as TGTGCCAGCAGCTTAATAGAGAACACTGAAGCTTTCTTT. Its translation is CASSLIENTEAFF. The rearrangement joins TRBV7-3 to TRBJ1-1; D gene unclear. In germline, CDR1 is SGHTA, CDR2 FQGTGA. The CDR3 covers 13 residues. Trimming shortened V by 1 base and J by 1 base, and 4 bases separated the two germline ends.

The chain recombines TRBV10-3 with TRBJ1-3, with a possible D match to TRBD1 (5 bases). V dropped 0 bases and J dropped 3 bases, with 12 bases sitting between them. Germline CDR1 reads ENHRY; CDR2 reads SYGVKD. The CDR3 has 16 amino acids. The DNA of the CDR3 is TGTGCCATCAGTGAGTCTGGGGGAGGTGGTGGAAACACCATATATTTT. Protein product: CAISESGGGGGNTIYF.

On this clone: Other DNA sequences in the same sample also yield this CDR3. The chain employs TRBV6-5 and TRBJ2-7, with D possibly TRBD1 on 6 matching bases. The CDR3 runs to 12 residues. Germline values: CDR1 MNHEY, CDR2 SVGAGI. Trimming left V 5 bases short and J 2 bases short, with 7 bases between. Written as DNA, the CDR3 is TGTGCCAGCAGTCAGGGGCCCTACGAGCAGTACTTC. It encodes CASSQGPYEQYF.

The CDR3 loop is CASSTPAGTGVVREQYF. For the CDR3, the DNA is TGTGCCAGTAGTACGCCCGCTGGGACAGGGGTGGTTCGCGAGCAGTACTTC. The V and J genes are TRBV19 and TRBJ2-7; 10 nucleotides match TRBD1. J gave up 6 bases and V 4 bases, and 15 bases lay outside the gene matches. Germline V gives CDR1 LNHDA, CDR2 SQIVND (reference sequence). CDR3 length: 17 residues.

Points on this clone: At one end the junction does not follow the germline gene, possibly because of a read error. The sample holds other DNA sequences that translate to the same CDR3. The CDR3 DNA reads TGCGCCAGCAGCTTGGCCGCCGGAGCGGAATACGAGCAGTACTTT. Protein: CASSLAAGAEYEQYF. The chain joins TRBV5-1 to TRBJ2-7; D may be TRBD2 (5 bases). Germline CDR1 SGHRS, CDR2 YFSETQ. This CDR3 contains 15 residues.

The chain combines TRBV7-8 with TRBJ2-7; 7 positions match TRBD1. J lost 3 bases, V lost 0 bases, and 8 bases had no gene match. CDR3 size: 16 residues. Germline V gene data show CDR1 as SGHVS and CDR2 as FQNEAQ. This CDR3 reads CASSLAQDRRLYEQYF. For the CDR3, the DNA is TGTGCCAGCAGCTTAGCCCAGGACAGGCGACTCTACGAGCAGTACTTC.

This chain uses TRBV6-1 with TRBJ2-1, with TRBD2 as a possible D gene (6 bases). Germline CDR1 MNHNS, CDR2 SASEGT. The CDR3 covers 13 residues. V lost 4 bases and J 5 bases, leaving 9 bases between the germline ends. This CDR3 is CASSARGDNEQFF. The CDR3 bases are TGTGCCAGCAGTGCGCGGGGAGACAATGAGCAGTTCTTC.

The gene calls are TRBV27 and TRBJ2-3; 10 bases line up with TRBD2. This CDR3 region has 17 residues. V was clipped by 5 bases and J by 8 bases; unmatched bases: 16. Germline V gives CDR1 MNHEY, CDR2 SMNVEV (reference sequence). CDR3 sequence reads: CASSPRTSGVGKVTQYF. The CDR3 DNA sequence: TGTGCCAGCAGTCCGCGGACTAGCGGAGTGGGGAAAGTTACGCAGTATTTT.

The chain is built from TRBV9 and TRBJ2-1; 10 nucleotides agree with TRBD1. The CDR3 runs to 15 residues. Germline trimming cut 4 bases from V and 6 bases from J; bases unmatched to any gene: 7. Germline CDR1 reads SGDLS; CDR2 reads YYNGEE. The CDR3, as DNA: TGTGCCAGCAGCCTCGGGACAGGGGTATTCAATGAGCAGTTCTTC. It translates to CASSLGTGVFNEQFF.

This clone has more than one count but fewer than ten. The rearrangement uses TRBV15 and TRBJ2-7, with D uncertain. Germline V gene data show CDR1 as LNHNV and CDR2 as YYDKDF (reference sequence). This CDR3 region has 15 residues. The V end lost 3 bases, the J end lost 0 bases, and 12 bases lay between the germline ends. In DNA, the CDR3 is TGTGCCACCAGCAGTTCCACCCTCGGCTCCTACGAGCAGTACTTC. Protein: CATSSSTLGSYEQYF.

The chain uses TRBV4-1 and TRBJ1-4; D is ambiguous. Germline-derived CDR1 and CDR2 are MGHRA and YSYEKL. The CDR3 extends over 19 amino acids. Trimming took 0 bases from V and 2 from J, leaving 19 bases between them. CDR3 amino acids: CASSQDRLRGGSTNEKLFF. The CDR3 nucleotides read TGCGCCAGCAGCCAAGATAGGCTCCGAGGAGGTTCGACTAATGAAAAACTGTTTTTT.

CDR3 sequence (DNA): TGCGCCAGCAGTTCCAATGCCGGGGTAGGTGAAAAACTGTTTTTT. Amino acid sequence: CASSSNAGVGEKLFF. This chain joins TRBV4-1 and TRBJ1-4; D uncertain. The V gene lost 6 bases and the J gene lost 7 bases, with 18 bases spanning the gap. The CDR3 has 15 residues. Germline lookup yields CDR1 MGHRA and CDR2 YSYEKL.

The CDR3 reads CASSLVAGNTEAFF. The CDR3 nucleotides read TGTGCCAGCAGCTTAGTGGCAGGGAACACTGAAGCTTTCTTT. The chain uses TRBV7-8 and TRBJ1-1; unclear D gene. The germline CDR1 and CDR2 sequences are SGHVS and FQNEAQ. The CDR3 is made up of 14 amino acids. The V end was cut by 1 base, the J end by 1 base, with 7 bases between.

This rearrangement joins TRBV4-3 to TRBJ2-7, with TRBD1 matching over 7 bases. The CDR3 contains 15 residues. Trimming at V came to 4 bases and at J to 7 bases, leaving 13 bases not matched to a gene. The germline gives CDR1 LGHNA, CDR2 YSLEER. CDR3 region: CASSRGTVNPWEQYF. The CDR3 bases are TGCGCCAGCAGCCGAGGGACAGTCAACCCTTGGGAGCAGTACTTC.

The chain recombines TRBV2 with TRBJ2-3; 11 nucleotides line up with TRBD1. This CDR3 comprises 14 residues. J lost 3 bases, V lost 10 bases, and 6 bases had no gene match. CDR1 is SNHLY and CDR2 is FYNNEI in the germline V gene. As DNA, the CDR3 is TGTGCCACCACCTGGGACAGGGGGACAGATACGCAGTATTTT. It yields the protein CATTWDRGTDTQYF.

The V call is TRBV4-1, the J call TRBJ2-2; weak D call: TRBD2 (6 bases). The CDR3 runs to 20 residues. V was trimmed by 0 bases and J by 2 bases, leaving 22 bases between them. Germline loops: CDR1 MGHRA, CDR2 YSYEKL. CDR3 region: CASSQDRVAENLINTGELFF. CDR3 in DNA: TGCGCCAGCAGCCAAGATCGGGTAGCGGAGAACCTAATTAACACCGGGGAGCTGTTTTTT.

This chain connects TRBV27 to TRBJ2-5; TRBD1 is a possible D gene (5 bases). CDR1 is MNHEY and CDR2 is SMNVEV in the germline V gene (reference sequence). The CDR3 sequence is 19 residues long. V lost 6 bases to trimming and J lost 5 bases, with 31 bases between them. CDR3 protein: CASSLFALRRGSAAETQYF. In DNA form, the CDR3 reads TGTGCCAGCAGCCTTTTCGCCCTGAGAAGGGGAAGCGCGGCGGAGACCCAGTACTTC.